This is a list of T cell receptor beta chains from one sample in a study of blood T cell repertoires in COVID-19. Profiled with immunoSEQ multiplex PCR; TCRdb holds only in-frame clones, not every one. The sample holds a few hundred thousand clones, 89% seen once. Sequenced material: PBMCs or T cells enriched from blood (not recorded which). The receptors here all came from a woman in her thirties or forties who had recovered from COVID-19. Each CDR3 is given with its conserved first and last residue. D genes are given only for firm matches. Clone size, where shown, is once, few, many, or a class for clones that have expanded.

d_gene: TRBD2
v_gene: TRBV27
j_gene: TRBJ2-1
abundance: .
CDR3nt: TGTGCCAGCAGTTTAGGAAGAGGGACTAGAGGGGGGAATGAGCAGTTCTTC
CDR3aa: CASSLGRGTRGGNEQFF

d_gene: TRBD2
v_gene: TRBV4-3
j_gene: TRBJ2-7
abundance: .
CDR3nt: TGCGCCAGCAGCCAAGATCTGAGCGGGGGCTCCTCCTACGAGCAGTACTTC
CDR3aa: CASSQDLSGGSSYEQYF

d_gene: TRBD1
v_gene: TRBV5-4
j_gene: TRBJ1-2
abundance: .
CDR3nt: TGTGCCAGCAGCCATGAGACAGGGGTCGGAGGGAGGTATGGCTACACCTTC
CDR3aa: CASSHETGVGGRYGYTF

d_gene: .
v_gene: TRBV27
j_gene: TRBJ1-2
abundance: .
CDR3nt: TGTGCCAGCAGTTTATCGATCGGGAACTCGCGGTACTATGGCTACACCTTC
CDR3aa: CASSLSIGNSRYYGYTF

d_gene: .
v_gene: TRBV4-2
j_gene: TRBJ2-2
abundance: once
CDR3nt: TGTGCCAGCAGCCAAGAACTCGGGGAGCTGTTTTTT
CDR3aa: CASSQELGELFF

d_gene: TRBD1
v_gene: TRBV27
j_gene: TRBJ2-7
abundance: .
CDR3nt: TGTGCCAGCAGTTATGCCGGGAGGACAGGGGTGGGCTACGAGCAGTACTTC
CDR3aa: CASSYAGRTGVGYEQYF

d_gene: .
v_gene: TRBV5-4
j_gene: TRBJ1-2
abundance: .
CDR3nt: TGTGCCAGCAGCTCCGTCCTCGTCCAGGGAAACTATGGCTACACCTTC
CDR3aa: CASSSVLVQGNYGYTF

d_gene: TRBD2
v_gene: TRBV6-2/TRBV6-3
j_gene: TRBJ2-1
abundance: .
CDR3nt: TGTGCCAGCAGCTGGCTAGCGGGGGGTAGAGATGAGCAGTTCTTC
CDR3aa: CASSWLAGGRDEQFF

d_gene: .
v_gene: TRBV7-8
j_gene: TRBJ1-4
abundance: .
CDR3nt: TGTGCCAGCAGCCCGGGGACAACAACTAATGAAAAACTGTTTTTT
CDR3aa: CASSPGTTTNEKLFF

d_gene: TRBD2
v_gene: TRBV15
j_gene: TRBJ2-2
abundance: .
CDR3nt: TGTGCCACCAGCAAGACTAGCGGGAGAGACGATAGAGCTCCGAACACCGGGGAGCTGTTTTTT
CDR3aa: CATSKTSGRDDRAPNTGELFF

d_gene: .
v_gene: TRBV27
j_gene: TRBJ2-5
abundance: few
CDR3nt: TGTGCCAGCAGTTTCAGGGGAGAGACCCAGTACTTC
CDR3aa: CASSFRGETQYF

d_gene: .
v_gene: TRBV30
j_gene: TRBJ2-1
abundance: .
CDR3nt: TGTGCCTGGACACTTATACACAATGAGCAGTTCTTC
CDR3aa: CAWTLIHNEQFF

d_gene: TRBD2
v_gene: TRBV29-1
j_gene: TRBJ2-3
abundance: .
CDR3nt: TGCAGCGTTGAAGGGGTGCGGGGGGCAGATACGCAGTATTTT
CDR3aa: CSVEGVRGADTQYF

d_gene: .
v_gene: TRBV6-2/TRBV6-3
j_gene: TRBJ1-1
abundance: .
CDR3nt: TGTGCCAGCAGTTACTCGCGTAAACCGAACACTGAAGCTTTCTTT
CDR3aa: CASSYSRKPNTEAFF

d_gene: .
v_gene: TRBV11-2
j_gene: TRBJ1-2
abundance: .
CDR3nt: TGTGCCAGCAGCTCGCCCTTTTGGCACGGCTACACCTTC
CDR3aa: CASSSPFWHGYTF

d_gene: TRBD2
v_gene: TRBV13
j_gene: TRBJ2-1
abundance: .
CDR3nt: TGTGCCAGCAGCCAAGGGACTAGCGTAGTTAATGAGCAGTTCTTC
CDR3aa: CASSQGTSVVNEQFF

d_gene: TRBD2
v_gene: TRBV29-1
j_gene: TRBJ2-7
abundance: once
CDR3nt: TGCAGCGTGACAGGACTAGCGGGCCACGAGCAGTACTTC
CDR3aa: CSVTGLAGHEQYF

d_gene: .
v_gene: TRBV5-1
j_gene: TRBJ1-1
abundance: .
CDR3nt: TGCGCCAGCAGCTTGGCCAGGCAGCACACTGAAGCTTTCTTT
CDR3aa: CASSLARQHTEAFF

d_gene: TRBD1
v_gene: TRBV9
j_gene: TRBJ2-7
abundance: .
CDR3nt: TGTGCCAGCAGCGCCGGGACAGGCTTCTACGAGCAGTACTTC
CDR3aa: CASSAGTGFYEQYF

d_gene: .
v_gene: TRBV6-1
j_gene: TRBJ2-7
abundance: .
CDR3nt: TGTGCCAGCAGTGAGGAACAGTCCTACGAGCAGTACTTC
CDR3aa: CASSEEQSYEQYF

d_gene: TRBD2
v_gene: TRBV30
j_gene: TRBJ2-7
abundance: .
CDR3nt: TGTGCCTGGAGTGGGACGGGGGGGGCCCACGAGCAGTACTTC
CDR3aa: CAWSGTGGAHEQYF

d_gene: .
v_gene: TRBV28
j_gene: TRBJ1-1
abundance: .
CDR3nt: TGTGCCAGCAGTCTACCGGACAGTGAAGCTTTCTTT
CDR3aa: CASSLPDSEAFF